This T cell receptor beta chain was documented in a study of blood T cell repertoires in COVID-19. V dropped 0 bases and J dropped 3 bases, with 11 bases sitting between them. This CDR3 has 15 residues. Germline assignment: CDR1 MNHEY and CDR2 SVGEGT. Here immunoSEQ multiplex PCR was the method, and the copy in TCRdb shows in-frame clones only, minus some. The data contain about 120,000 clones, 90% of them singletons. The sequence derives from a man aged 45-65 years with active COVID-19. This rearrangement joins TRBV6-2 or TRBV6-3 to TRBJ1-2, with D maybe TRBD1 (5 bases). Input material: peripheral blood. CDR3 DNA sequence: TGTGCCAGCAGTTACTCGCCAGGGTCTCACTATGGCTACACCTTC. Translation: CASSYSPGSHYGYTF.